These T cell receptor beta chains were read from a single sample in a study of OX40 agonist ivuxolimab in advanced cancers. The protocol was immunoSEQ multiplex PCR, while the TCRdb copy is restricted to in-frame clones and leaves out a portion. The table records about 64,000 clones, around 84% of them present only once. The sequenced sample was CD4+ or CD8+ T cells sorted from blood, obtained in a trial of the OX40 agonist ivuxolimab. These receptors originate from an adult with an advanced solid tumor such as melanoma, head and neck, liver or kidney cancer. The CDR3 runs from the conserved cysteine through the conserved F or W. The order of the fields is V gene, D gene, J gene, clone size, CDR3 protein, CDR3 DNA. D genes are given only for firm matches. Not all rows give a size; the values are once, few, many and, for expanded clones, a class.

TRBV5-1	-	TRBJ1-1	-	CASSLALGADEAFF	TGCGCCAGCAGCTTGGCGCTGGGGGCGGATGAAGCTTTCTTT
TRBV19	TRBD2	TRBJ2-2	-	CASSPWTSGRAGAGELFF	TGTGCCAGTAGTCCTTGGACTAGCGGGAGGGCCGGGGCCGGGGAGCTGTTTTTT
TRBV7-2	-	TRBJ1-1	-	CASSFLMNTEAFF	TGTGCCAGCAGCTTTCTCATGAACACTGAAGCTTTCTTT
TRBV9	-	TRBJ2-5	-	CASSPWASGQETQYF	TGTGCCAGCAGCCCATGGGCGTCGGGGCAAGAGACCCAGTACTTC
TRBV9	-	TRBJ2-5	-	CASSVEGAGETQYF	TGTGCCAGCAGCGTAGAGGGGGCGGGGGAGACCCAGTACTTC
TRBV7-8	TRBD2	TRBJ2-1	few	CASSLTSGIEQFF	TGTGCCAGCAGCCTGACTAGCGGGATTGAGCAGTTCTTC
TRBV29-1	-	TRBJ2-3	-	CSVGGGGDTQYF	TGCAGCGTTGGTGGGGGTGGAGATACGCAGTATTTT
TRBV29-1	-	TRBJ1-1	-	CSVDRGLTEAFF	TGCAGCGTTGATCGGGGGCTTACTGAAGCTTTCTTT
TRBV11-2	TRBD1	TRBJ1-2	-	CASSYTGGALSGYTF	TGTGCCAGCAGCTATACAGGGGGGGCCTTGAGTGGCTACACCTTC
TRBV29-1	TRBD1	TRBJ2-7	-	CSVATGTGKAVQYF	TGCAGCGTTGCCACCGGGACAGGAAAAGCTGTGCAGTACTTC
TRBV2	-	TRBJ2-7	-	CASSFIDEQYF	TGTGCCAGCAGTTTTATAGACGAGCAGTACTTC
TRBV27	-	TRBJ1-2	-	CASRSGADGYTF	TGTGCCAGCAGAAGTGGGGCAGATGGCTACACCTTC
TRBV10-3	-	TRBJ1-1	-	CAISEASGRVNTEAFF	TGTGCCATCAGTGAGGCTTCAGGGAGGGTGAACACTGAAGCTTTCTTT
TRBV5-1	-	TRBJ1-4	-	CASSSTTTNEKLFF	TGCGCCAGCAGCTCGACTACAACTAATGAAAAACTGTTTTTT
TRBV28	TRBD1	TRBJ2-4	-	CASSPQGQDSRKAKNIQYF	TGTGCCAGCAGTCCTCAGGGACAGGATTCTCGGAAAGCCAAAAACATTCAGTACTTC
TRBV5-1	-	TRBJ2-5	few	CASSRIVGGETQYF	TGCGCCAGCAGCCGTATTGTAGGGGGGGAGACCCAGTACTTC
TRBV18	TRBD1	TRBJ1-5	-	CASSNRDRVRQPQHF	TGTGCCAGCTCAAACCGGGACAGGGTGAGACAGCCCCAGCATTTT
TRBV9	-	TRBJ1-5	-	CASIGLCNQPQHF	TGTGCCAGCATCGGGTTATGCAATCAGCCCCAGCATTTT
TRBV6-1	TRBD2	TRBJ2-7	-	CASRGGGGNAYEQYF	TGTGCCAGCAGGGGCGGGGGAGGGAACGCCTACGAGCAGTACTTC
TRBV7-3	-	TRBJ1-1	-	CASSLAGGLTEAFF	TGTGCCAGCAGCCTCGCCGGGGGGCTCACTGAAGCTTTCTTT
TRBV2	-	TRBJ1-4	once	CASSDDRRDEKLFF	TGTGCCAGCAGTGATGACAGGAGGGACGAAAAACTGTTTTTT
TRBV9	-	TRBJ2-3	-	CASSADPAALADTQYF	TGTGCCAGCAGCGCCGACCCTGCCGCCCTCGCAGATACGCAGTATTTT
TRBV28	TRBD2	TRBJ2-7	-	CASRSFSGSYEQYF	TGTGCCAGCAGAAGCTTTAGCGGGAGCTACGAGCAGTACTTC
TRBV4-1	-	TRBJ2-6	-	CASSQGEAGRPGANVLTF	TGCGCCAGCAGCCAAGGTGAGGCGGGGAGGCCTGGGGCCAACGTCCTGACTTTC
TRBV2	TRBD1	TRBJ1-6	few	CASSEAGTGFSPLHF	TGTGCCAGCAGTGAAGCTGGGACAGGGTTCTCACCCCTCCACTTT
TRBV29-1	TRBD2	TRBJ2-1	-	CSVDKRESSYNEQFF	TGCAGCGTTGACAAGCGGGAGAGTTCCTACAATGAGCAGTTCTTC
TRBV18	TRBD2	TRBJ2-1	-	CASSLLAGARYNEQFF	TGTGCCAGCTCACTACTAGCGGGAGCACGATACAATGAGCAGTTCTTC
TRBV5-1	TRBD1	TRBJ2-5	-	CASSINGQGKETQYF	TGCGCCAGCAGCATTAACGGACAGGGGAAAGAGACCCAGTACTTC
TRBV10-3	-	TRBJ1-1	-	CAISTGQGRPNTEAFF	TGTGCCATCAGTACGGGCCAGGGGCGGCCGAACACTGAAGCTTTCTTT
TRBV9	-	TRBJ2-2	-	CASSDLTGTAGELFF	TGTGCCAGCAGCGATTTAACAGGGACGGCCGGGGAGCTGTTTTTT
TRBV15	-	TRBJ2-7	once	CATSRGSPGVDEQYF	TGTGCCACCAGCAGAGGATCCCCGGGGGTTGATGAGCAGTACTTC
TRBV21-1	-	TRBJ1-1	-	CASSPPPGQGHENTEAFF	TGTGCCAGCAGCCCCCCTCCGGGACAGGGTCATGAGAACACTGAAGCTTTCTTT
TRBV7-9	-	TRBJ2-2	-	CASSWTRDTGELFF	TGTGCCAGCAGCTGGACCAGGGACACCGGGGAGCTGTTTTTT
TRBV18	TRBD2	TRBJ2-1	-	CASSPLVASGGYNEQFF	TGTGCCAGCTCACCACTCGTCGCTAGCGGGGGATACAATGAGCAGTTCTTC
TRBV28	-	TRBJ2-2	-	CASSLLNGELFF	TGTGCCAGCAGTTTATTAAATGGGGAGCTGTTTTTT
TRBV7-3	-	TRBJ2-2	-	CASSPRKPENTGELFF	TGTGCCAGCAGCCCCAGAAAGCCCGAGAACACCGGGGAGCTGTTTTTT
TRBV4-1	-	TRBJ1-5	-	CASSPNPMGRSNQPQHF	TGCGCCAGCAGCCCAAACCCCATGGGAAGAAGCAATCAGCCCCAGCATTTT
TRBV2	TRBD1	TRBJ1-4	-	CASGRTGVGEKLFF	TGTGCCAGCGGTAGGACAGGGGTAGGGGAAAAACTGTTTTTT
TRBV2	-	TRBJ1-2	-	CASSVQGFGGYTF	TGTGCCAGCAGTGTACAGGGATTTGGTGGCTACACCTTC
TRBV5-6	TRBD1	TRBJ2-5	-	CASSPGQGLEETQYF	TGTGCCAGCAGCCCAGGACAGGGTCTGGAAGAGACCCAGTACTTC
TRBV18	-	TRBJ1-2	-	CASSPSRDLYGYTF	TGTGCCAGCTCACCAAGTCGGGACCTCTATGGCTACACCTTC
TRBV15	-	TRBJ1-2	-	CATSRDYRVGGYTF	TGTGCCACCAGCAGAGATTACAGGGTGGGAGGCTACACCTTC
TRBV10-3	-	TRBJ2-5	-	CAIRQSLKETQYF	TGTGCCATCAGGCAGTCGTTAAAAGAGACCCAGTACTTC
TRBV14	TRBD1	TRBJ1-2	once	CASRPTGGYGYTF	TGTGCCAGCAGGCCTACAGGGGGGTATGGCTACACCTTC
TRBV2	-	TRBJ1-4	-	CASTSSRVATNEKLFF	TGTGCCAGCACCTCGAGTAGGGTTGCAACTAATGAAAAACTGTTTTTT
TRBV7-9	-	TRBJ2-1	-	CASSFMGDEQFF	TGTGCCAGCAGCTTTATGGGGGATGAGCAGTTCTTC
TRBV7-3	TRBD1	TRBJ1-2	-	CASSPGQGAGYTF	TGTGCCAGCAGCCCGGGACAGGGAGCGGGCTACACCTTC
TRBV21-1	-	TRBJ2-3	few	CASTQLSGRGNTDTQYF	TGTGCCAGCACCCAATTGAGTGGGAGAGGAAACACAGATACGCAGTATTTT
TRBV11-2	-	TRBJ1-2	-	CASSSGYGYTF	TGTGCCAGCAGCTCGGGCTATGGCTACACCTTC
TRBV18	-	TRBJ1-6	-	CASSPAINSPLHF	TGTGCCAGCTCACCGGCCATTAATTCACCCCTCCACTTT
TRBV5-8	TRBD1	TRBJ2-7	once	CASSLPRQGLYPYEQYF	TGTGCCAGCAGCTTGCCTCGACAGGGATTGTACCCCTACGAGCAGTACTTC
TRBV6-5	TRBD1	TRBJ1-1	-	CASSMTGRDTEAFF	TGTGCCAGCAGTATGACAGGGCGAGACACTGAAGCTTTCTTT
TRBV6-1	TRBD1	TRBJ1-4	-	CASSEVRGRTTNEKLFF	TGTGCCAGCAGTGAAGTCAGGGGGAGAACAACTAATGAAAAACTGTTTTTT